This T cell receptor (beta chain) appears in the sequencing data of a study of regulatory T cells in long-lasting Graves disease. Study-level results: Only peripheral blood was studied, not thyroid tissue.

Arm-PCR of CDR3 regions and iRepertoire HTBI primers were used to build TCR beta libraries. Each CDR3 protein is one row after TCRdb ran MiXCR on the multiplex PCR reads. This sample has hundreds of thousands of distinct CDR3 sequences; about 11% occur once, and the top ten carry roughly 8.9%. The germline CDR1 and CDR2 sequences are KGHSH and LQKENI. The CDR3 length is 15 residues. The ends were cut back, 0 bases at V and 5 bases at J, with 13 bases in the middle. Of note for this clonotype: The antigen remains undetermined.

The time point here: newly diagnosed GD, antithyroid drugs for less than 3 months. TCR sequences were obtained from RNA taken from PBMCs. This same sample was also part of a study on T cells in Graves' hyperthyroidism and ophthalmopathy.

The TCR sequence derives from a young woman with Graves disease. The V call is TRBV18, the J call TRBJ1-1; D perhaps matches TRBD1 (5 bases). This specimen was peripheral blood mononuclear cells (PBMCs), taken at new diagnosis, from a patient treated with antithyroid drugs. CDR3 protein: CASSPPGLGGTEAFF. The CDR3, as DNA: TGTGCCAGCTCACCACCGGGGCTCGGGGGAACTGAAGCTTTCTTT.